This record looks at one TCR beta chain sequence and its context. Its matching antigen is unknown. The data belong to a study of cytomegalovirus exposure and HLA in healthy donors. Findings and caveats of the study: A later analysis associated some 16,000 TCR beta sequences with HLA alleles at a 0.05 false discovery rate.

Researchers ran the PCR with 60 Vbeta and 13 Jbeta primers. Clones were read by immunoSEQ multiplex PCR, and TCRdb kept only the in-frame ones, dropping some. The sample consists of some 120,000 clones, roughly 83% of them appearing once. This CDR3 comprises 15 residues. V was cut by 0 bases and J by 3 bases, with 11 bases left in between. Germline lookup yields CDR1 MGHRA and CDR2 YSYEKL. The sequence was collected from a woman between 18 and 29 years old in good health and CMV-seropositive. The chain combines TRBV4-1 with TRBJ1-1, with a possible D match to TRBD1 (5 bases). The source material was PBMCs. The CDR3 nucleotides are TGCGCCAGCAGCCAAGATACCGACAGCGACACTGAAGCTTTCTTT. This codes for CASSQDTDSDTEAFF.